Listed here are 17 T cell receptor beta chains from one sample, sequenced in a study of technical replicates of blood from a handful of donors. Profiled with immunoSEQ multiplex PCR; TCRdb holds only in-frame clones, not every one. This sample has 75,000 to 95,000 clones, with 95% found just once. Source material: T cells isolated from PBMCs. Receptors originate from a human donor in good health.

CDR3 bases: TGTGCCAGCTCAGCCAATGACAGGGGAGGTACTGAAGCTTTCTTT. Encoded protein: CASSANDRGGTEAFF. The chain links TRBV18 to TRBJ1-1; 8 bases agree with TRBD1. V lost 5 bases to trimming and J lost 5 bases; unmatched junction nucleotides: 10. This CDR3 has 15 amino acids. CDR1 is KGHSH, CDR2 LQKENI, per germline.

The chain uses TRBV9 and TRBJ1-4; unclear D gene. Germline V gene lookup returns CDR1 SGDLS and CDR2 YYNGEE. CDR3 length equals 15 residues. The V end lost 3 bases, the J end lost 2 bases, and 11 bases lay between the germline ends. This CDR3 is CASSASGWTNEKLFF. The CDR3 bases are TGTGCCAGCAGCGCCTCGGGGTGGACTAATGAAAAACTGTTTTTT.

The chain joins TRBV5-1 to TRBJ1-1; D might be TRBD1 (6 bases). The CDR3 totals 14 residues. Germline V gene lookup returns CDR1 SGHRS and CDR2 YFSETQ. With 4 bases removed from V and 4 bases from J, the gap between germline ends came to 14 bases. The CDR3 here is CASSLRGRGTEAFF. The CDR3, as DNA: TGCGCCAGCAGCCTGAGGGGGAGGGGCACTGAAGCTTTCTTT.

The gene calls are TRBV30 and TRBJ1-1; D uncertain. Deletions cut 2 bases from V and 4 bases from J, with 8 bases between. Germline loops: CDR1 GTSNPN, CDR2 SVGIG (reference sequence). CDR3 length: 12 residues. CDR3 in amino acids: CAWSWSGTEAFF. The CDR3 DNA reads TGTGCCTGGAGTTGGAGCGGCACTGAAGCTTTCTTT.

The CDR3 region has the DNA TGTGCCAGCTCACCCATTTCGGACAGCTACGAGCAGTACTTC. This codes for CASSPISDSYEQYF. The chain links TRBV18 to TRBJ2-7, with a possible D match to TRBD1 (6 bases). Germline V gene data show CDR1 as KGHSH and CDR2 as LQKENI. Trimming cost V 3 bases and J 3 bases, with 12 bases left between them. This CDR3 has 14 residues.

The rearrangement uses TRBV7-9 and TRBJ2-7; 10 nucleotides agree with TRBD2. V shed 5 bases, J shed 5 bases, and the junction held 12 bases outside the gene matches. In germline, CDR1 is SEHNR, CDR2 FQNEAQ (reference sequence). The CDR3 extends over 16 amino acids. The CDR3 DNA follows: TGTGCCAGCAGCCCCGAGGGGGGACTAGCGAGAAACGAGCAGTACTTC. Residues: CASSPEGGLARNEQYF.

The rearrangement uses TRBV4-1 and TRBJ2-1; TRBD2 matches 11 bases. V lost 1 base, J lost 7 bases, and 3 bases stayed unmatched. The V gene's germline CDR1 is MGHRA and CDR2 YSYEKL. The CDR3 has 15 residues. The CDR3 loop is CASSQVAGGPNEQFF. In DNA, the CDR3 is TGCGCCAGCAGCCAAGTAGCGGGAGGGCCGAATGAGCAGTTCTTC.

This sequence joins TRBV5-6 and TRBJ1-1, with D uncertain. Trimming shortened V by 4 bases and J by 1 base, and 8 bases separated the two germline ends. Germline V gene data show CDR1 as SGHDT and CDR2 as YYEEEE. The CDR3 has 13 amino acids. The CDR3 DNA follows: TGTGCCAGCAGCCCTAACCCGAACACTGAAGCTTTCTTT. Residues: CASSPNPNTEAFF.

The chain recombines TRBV29-1 with TRBJ2-1; 9 bases line up with TRBD1. From germline, CDR1 is SQVTM and CDR2 ANQGSEA. The CDR3 has 12 residues. Trimming cost V 6 bases and J 9 bases; bases outside gene matches: 6. CDR3 sequence reads: CSVSGQGGEQFF. CDR3 bases: TGCAGCGTATCGGGACAGGGAGGTGAGCAGTTCTTC.

The chain couples TRBV27 to TRBJ1-5; weak D call: TRBD1 (5 bases). Trimming pared 6 bases from V and 7 bases from J, leaving 16 bases between. The CDR3 is 14 amino acids. The germline V gene has CDR1 MNHEY and CDR2 SMNVEV (reference sequence). The chain's CDR3 is CASSPGRRGQPQHF. The DNA for the CDR3 is TGTGCCAGCAGCCCAGGGAGGAGAGGGCAGCCCCAGCATTTT.

The V and J genes are TRBV30 and TRBJ2-6, with unresolved D. The V and J ends lost 5 bases and 0 bases respectively, with 23 bases between them. The CDR3 covers 19 residues. CDR1 GTSNPN and CDR2 SVGIG come from the germline V gene (reference sequence). Here the CDR3 reads CAWPQMSQVPSSGANVLTF. In nucleotides, the CDR3 is TGTGCCTGGCCGCAAATGAGTCAGGTTCCGAGCTCTGGGGCCAACGTCCTGACTTTC.

This chain connects TRBV2 to TRBJ1-1, with TRBD1 identical over 8 bases. The trim removed 8 bases at V and 2 bases at J, leaving 10 bases unmatched. There are 15 residues in the CDR3. Germline V lookup: CDR1 SNHLY, CDR2 FYNNEI. CDR3 DNA sequence: TGTGCCAGCGAGGGGCTACAGGGGGATAACACTGAAGCTTTCTTT. Translating gives CASEGLQGDNTEAFF.

V gene TRBV25-1 combines with J gene TRBJ1-1; D possibly corresponds to TRBD1 (5 bases). The CDR3 extends over 15 amino acids. V lost 1 base, J lost 4 bases, and 13 bases lay in between. Germline V gene lookup returns CDR1 MGHDK and CDR2 SYGVNS. CDR3 loop: CASSEFGARSTEAFF. In DNA form, the CDR3 reads TGTGCCAGCAGTGAATTTGGGGCGAGGAGCACTGAAGCTTTCTTT.

The rearrangement joins TRBV6-6 to TRBJ2-1; 9 bases are shared with TRBD2. CDR3 length: 14 amino acids. Germline V CDR1 and CDR2: MNHNY, SVGAGI (reference sequence). Trimming cost V 2 bases and J 10 bases; bases outside gene matches: 6. This CDR3 is CASSYRSSGKEQFF. DNA of the CDR3: TGTGCCAGCAGTTACCGCTCTAGCGGGAAAGAGCAGTTCTTC.

The chain is built from TRBV30 and TRBJ1-3; 7 bases are a match to TRBD1. V lost 4 bases, J lost 2 bases, and 8 bases stayed unmatched. CDR1 is GTSNPN and CDR2 is SVGIG in the germline V gene (reference sequence). The CDR3 contains 15 residues. The chain's CDR3 is CAWMDRTTTGNTIYF. CDR3 bases: TGTGCCTGGATGGACAGGACGACGACTGGAAACACCATATATTTT.

This clone has only one observation. The chain carries TRBV7-3 and TRBJ2-7; a weak D match, TRBD2 (5 bases). CDR1 and CDR2 (germline): SGHTA, FQGTGA. The CDR3 extends over 15 amino acids. Trimming shortened V by 2 bases and J by 3 bases, and 14 bases separated the two germline ends. This CDR3 reads CASSLEVGVFYEQYF. The CDR3 coding sequence is TGTGCCAGCAGCTTAGAGGTCGGGGTCTTCTACGAGCAGTACTTC.

This rearrangement joins TRBV30 to TRBJ2-5; 8 nucleotides line up with TRBD2. V dropped 2 bases and J dropped 4; count of bases not matched to a gene: 6. Germline V gene data show CDR1 as GTSNPN and CDR2 as SVGIG (reference sequence). The CDR3 runs to 14 residues. This CDR3 reads CAWSYGGGPETQYF. The DNA of the CDR3 is TGTGCCTGGAGTTACGGGGGGGGACCAGAGACCCAGTACTTC.